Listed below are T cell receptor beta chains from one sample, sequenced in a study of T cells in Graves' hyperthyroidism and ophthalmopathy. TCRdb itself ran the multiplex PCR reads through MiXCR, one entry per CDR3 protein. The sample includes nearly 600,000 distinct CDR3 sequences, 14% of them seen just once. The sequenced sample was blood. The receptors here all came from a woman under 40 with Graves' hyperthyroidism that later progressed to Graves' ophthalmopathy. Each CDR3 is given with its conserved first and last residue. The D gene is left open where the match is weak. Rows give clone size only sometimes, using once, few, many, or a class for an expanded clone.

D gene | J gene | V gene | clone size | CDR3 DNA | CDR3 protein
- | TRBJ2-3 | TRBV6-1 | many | TGTGCCAGCAGCAATGAGGAGGCAGATACGCAGTATTTT | CASSNEEADTQYF
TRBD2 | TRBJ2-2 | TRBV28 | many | TGTGCCAGCAGAGTGTCGGCGGGAGTGGGCACCGGGGAGCTGTTTTTT | CASRVSAGVGTGELFF
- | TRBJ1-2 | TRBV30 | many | TGTGCCTGGGCCCTAACAGTTGGCTACACCTTC | CAWALTVGYTF
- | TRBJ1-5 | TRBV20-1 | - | TGCAGTGCTAGAGATTTGGGGGGGGCCGGGCCCCAGCATTTT | CSARDLGGAGPQHF
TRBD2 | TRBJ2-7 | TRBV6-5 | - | TGTGCCAGCATTAAGACTAGCGGGTCATACGAGCAGTACTTC | CASIKTSGSYEQYF
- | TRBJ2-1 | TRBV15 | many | TGTGCCACCAGCAGGGACAGAAGAAGCGCAGACAATGAGCAGTTCTTC | CATSRDRRSADNEQFF
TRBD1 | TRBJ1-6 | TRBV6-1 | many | TGTGCCAGCAGTTTCACCGGGACAGGCAGGGGGGTTTATAATTCACCCCTCCACTTT | CASSFTGTGRGVYNSPLHF
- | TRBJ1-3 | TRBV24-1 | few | TGTGCCACCAGTGAAGGAAACACCATATATTTT | CATSEGNTIYF
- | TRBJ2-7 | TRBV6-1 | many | TGTGCCAGCAGTGGGTACAGGGACGAGCAGTACTTC | CASSGYRDEQYF
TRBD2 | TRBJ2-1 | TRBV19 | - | TGTGCCAGGGGAGGAGCGACTAGCGGGATCGGTAGGGATGAGCAGTTCTTC | CARGGATSGIGRDEQFF
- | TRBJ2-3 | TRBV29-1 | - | TGCAGCGTTGCTACACAGGGAGGGGCAGATACGCAGTATTTT | CSVATQGGADTQYF
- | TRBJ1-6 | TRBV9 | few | TGTGCCAGCAGCGTAGGGAGCTCCATTTCACCCCTCCACTTT | CASSVGSSISPLHF
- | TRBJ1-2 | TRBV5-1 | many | TGCGCCAGCAGCTTGGCCACAGAGGGCTATGGCTACACCTTC | CASSLATEGYGYTF
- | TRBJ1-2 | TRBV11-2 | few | TGTGCCAGCAGCTTAGATAGGACGGCCTATGGCTACACCTTC | CASSLDRTAYGYTF
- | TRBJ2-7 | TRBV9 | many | TGTGCCAGCAGCGTAGGGAGGGGACTTGGCTACGAGCAGTACTTC | CASSVGRGLGYEQYF
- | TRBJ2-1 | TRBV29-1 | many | TGCAGCATACTTCACAATGAGCAGTTCTTC | CSILHNEQFF
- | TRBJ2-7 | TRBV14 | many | TGTGCCAGCAGCCAAGAAGGGGACGAGCAGTACTTC | CASSQEGDEQYF
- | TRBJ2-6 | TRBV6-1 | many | TGTGCCATTCAGGGCTCTGGGGCCAACGTCCTGACTTTC | CAIQGSGANVLTF
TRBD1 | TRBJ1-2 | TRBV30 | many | TGTGCCTGGAGTACCGGACAGGGGGCTGAGGGCTACACCTTC | CAWSTGQGAEGYTF
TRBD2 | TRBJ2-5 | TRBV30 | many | TGTGCCTGGAAGGGGCTAGCGGGTGTGGAGACCCAGTACTTC | CAWKGLAGVETQYF
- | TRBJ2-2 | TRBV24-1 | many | TGTGCCACCAGTGATTTGGACGCCTCGAACACCGGGGAGCTGTTTTTT | CATSDLDASNTGELFF
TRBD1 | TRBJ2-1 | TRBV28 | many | TGTGCCAGCAGTTCCAGGACAGGGACGACAACCGCACTCTACAATGAGCAGTTCTTC | CASSSRTGTTTALYNEQFF
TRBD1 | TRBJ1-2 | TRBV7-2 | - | TGTGCCAGCAGCACTGGACAGGGGGCTTACTCTGGCTACACCTTC | CASSTGQGAYSGYTF
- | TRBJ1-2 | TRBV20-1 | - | TGCAGTGCTAGAGAAGGAGGATCCGGGGGCTACACCTTC | CSAREGGSGGYTF
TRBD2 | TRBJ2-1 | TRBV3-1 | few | TGTGCCAGCAGCCAAGGACTAGCGGCTACTTACGATGAGCAGTTCTTC | CASSQGLAATYDEQFF
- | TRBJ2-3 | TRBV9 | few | TGTGCCAGCAGCTCCAACCGTCGCCGACAGACTCAAGTCACAGATACGCAGTATTTT | CASSSNRRRQTQVTDTQYF
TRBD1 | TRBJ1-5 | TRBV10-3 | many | TGTGCCATCAGCAATACAGGGGGGGATCAGCCCCAGCATTTT | CAISNTGGDQPQHF
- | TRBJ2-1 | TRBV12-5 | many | TGTGCTAGTGCACCGAGCTCCTACAATGAGCAGTTCTTC | CASAPSSYNEQFF